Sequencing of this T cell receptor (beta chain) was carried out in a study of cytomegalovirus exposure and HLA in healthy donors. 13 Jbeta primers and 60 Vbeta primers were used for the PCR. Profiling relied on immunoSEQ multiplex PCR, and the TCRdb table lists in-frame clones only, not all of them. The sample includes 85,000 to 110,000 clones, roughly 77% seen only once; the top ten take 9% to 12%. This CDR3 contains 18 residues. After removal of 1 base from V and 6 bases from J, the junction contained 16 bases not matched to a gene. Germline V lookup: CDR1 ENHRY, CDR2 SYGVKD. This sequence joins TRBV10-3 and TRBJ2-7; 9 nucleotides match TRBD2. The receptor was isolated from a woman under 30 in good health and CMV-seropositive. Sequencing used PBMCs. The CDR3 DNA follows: TGTGCCATCAGTGAGTACGTTGAAGCGGGGGGCCCTCCTGGCGAGCAGTACTTC. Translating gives CAISEYVEAGGPPGEQYF.